The 32 T cell receptor beta chains in this list originate from one sample, sequenced in a study of T-cell memory formation after mild COVID-19. TCRdb analysed the 5' RACE reads with MiXCR anew, one entry per CDR3 protein. The sample lists about 600,000 distinct CDR3 sequences; about 20% were seen once. Sequencing used PBMCs or a T cell subset sorted from them (not recorded which). The receptors were sampled from an adult woman who had mild COVID-19 (a few samples of this study predate the infection). Cell type and time point are not known.

This clonotype showed up many times. The chain combines TRBV11-2 with TRBJ2-3, with 7 bases lining up with TRBD1. There are 16 residues in the CDR3. Germline-derived CDR1 and CDR2 are SGHAT and FQNNGV. V lost 4 bases and J lost 0; bases outside the gene matches: 7. CDR3 coding DNA: TGTGCCAGCAGCTCAACACAGGGGCGGAGCACAGATACGCAGTATTTT. It encodes CASSSTQGRSTDTQYF.

J is TRBJ2-1 and V is TRBV6-6; a possible D gene is TRBD1 (6 bases). Germline V gives CDR1 MNHNY, CDR2 SVGAGI (reference sequence). V was cut by 6 bases and J by 9 bases, with 18 bases left in between. The CDR3 is 14 residues long. This CDR3 is CASRAPGHSSEQFF. The DNA for the CDR3 is TGTGCCAGCAGAGCTCCGGGACATAGCAGTGAGCAGTTCTTC.

This clonotype was observed at least ten times. The chain is built from TRBV4-1 and TRBJ2-3; D call uncertain. CDR3 length: 16 amino acids. Trimming pared 1 base from V and 4 bases from J, leaving 15 bases between. The germline V gene has CDR1 MGHRA and CDR2 YSYEKL. The CDR3 protein is CASSQVNLGFSDTQYF. CDR3 coding DNA: TGCGCCAGCAGCCAAGTTAATCTGGGTTTTTCAGATACGCAGTATTTT.

This clonotype showed up just a few times. The gene calls are TRBV6-2 or TRBV6-3 and TRBJ2-3; D not certain. Trimming pared 8 bases from V and 1 base from J, leaving 10 bases between. There are 13 residues in the CDR3. Germline loops: CDR1 MNHEY, CDR2 SVGEGT. The CDR3 region is CASQRSGTDTQYF. The CDR3 region has the DNA TGTGCCAGCCAGCGATCGGGCACAGATACGCAGTATTTT.

The rearrangement joins TRBV7-6 to TRBJ1-1; D perhaps matches TRBD1 (6 bases). The CDR3 has 15 residues. Germline loops: CDR1 SGHVS, CDR2 FNYEAQ. The V end lost 6 bases, the J end lost 2 bases, and 16 bases lay between the germline ends. The CDR3 sequence: CASSRTGTPNTEAFF. Written as DNA, the CDR3 is TGTGCCAGCAGTAGAACCGGGACACCTAACACTGAAGCTTTCTTT.

This clonotype has only a few counts. CDR3 in DNA: TGTGCCAGCAGTCCTCGGCCGGGCAGATCCTACGAGCAGTACTTC. It codes for CASSPRPGRSYEQYF. The V call is TRBV5-4, the J call TRBJ2-7; D gene ambiguous. V was clipped by 5 bases and J by 1 base, with 16 bases between them. The CDR3 consists of 15 residues. Germline V lookup: CDR1 SGHNT, CDR2 YYREEE (reference sequence).

This clonotype came up a few times. The chain has TRBV5-1 and TRBJ2-5, with D hard to call. Trimming cost V 1 base and J 5 bases, with 9 bases left between them. The CDR3 has 13 amino acids. CDR1 is SGHRS and CDR2 is YFSETQ in the germline V gene. The CDR3 reads CASSLYYSETQYF. DNA for the CDR3: TGCGCCAGCAGCTTGTATTACAGTGAGACCCAGTACTTC.

This clonotype was seen a few times. The V call is TRBV7-8, the J call TRBJ2-1; TRBD2 might be the D (6 bases). Trimming left V 3 bases short and J 2 bases short, with 20 bases between. The CDR3 runs to 18 residues. The V gene's germline CDR1 is SGHVS and CDR2 FQNEAQ. For the CDR3, the DNA is TGTGCCAGCAGCTTTCTCAGTGCAGCGGGCCGTACCTACAATGAGCAGTTCTTC. This sequence encodes CASSFLSAAGRTYNEQFF.

This chain uses TRBV4-1 with TRBJ2-2, with D maybe TRBD1 (6 bases). With 4 bases removed from V and 13 bases from J, the gap between germline ends came to 22 bases. Germline V gives CDR1 MGHRA, CDR2 YSYEKL. CDR3 length: 15 residues. The CDR3 DNA is TGCGCCAGCAGCCGGCTGCAGGGACACCGGGGTGGGCTGTTTTTT. Encoded protein: CASSRLQGHRGGLFF.

The chain employs TRBV29-1 and TRBJ2-3, with unresolved D. Trimming took off 5 bases at V and 9 bases at J, with 12 bases between the two ends. The germline V gene has CDR1 SQVTM and CDR2 ANQGSEA. The CDR3 extends over 11 amino acids. CDR3 loop: CSVPVSSTQYF. The CDR3, as DNA: TGCAGCGTTCCGGTTTCTTCAACGCAGTATTTT.

The J gene is TRBJ2-2, the V gene TRBV21-1; the listed D gene, TRBD2, was not tested against the DNA. TRBV21-1 is flagged as a pseudogene. The CDR3 runs 21 residues. CDR3 sequence (DNA): TGTGCCAGCAGCCACTCCGCCGGGGGACTAGCGGGAGTAACGAACACCGGGGAGCTGTTTTTT. This gives the protein CASSHSAGGLAGVTNTGELFF.

CDR3 nucleotides: TGTGCCAGCAGTTTATCCCCAGGGGGAGGGGACCAGCCCCAGCATTTT. It codes for CASSLSPGGGDQPQHF. V usage is TRBV27 and J usage is TRBJ1-5, with 7 bases matching TRBD1. CDR3 length: 16 amino acids. V was clipped by 0 bases and J by 7 bases; unmatched bases: 9. Per germline, CDR1 MNHEY and CDR2 SMNVEV (reference sequence).

The V call is TRBV9, the J call TRBJ2-1; 9 nucleotides line up with TRBD2. V dropped 7 bases and J dropped 5; count of bases not matched to a gene: 10. CDR3 length: 15 amino acids. CDR1 is SGDLS and CDR2 is YYNGEE in the germline V gene. Here the CDR3 reads CASSYPGTSHNEQFF. The CDR3 nucleotides are TGTGCCAGCTCCTACCCAGGGACTAGCCACAATGAGCAGTTCTTC.

A few counts support this clonotype. V usage is TRBV7-9 and J usage is TRBJ2-1; tentatively, D is TRBD1 (5 bases). The V end lost 5 bases, the J end lost 8 bases, and 13 bases lay between the germline ends. This CDR3 region has 13 residues. Germline-derived CDR1 and CDR2 are SEHNR and FQNEAQ (reference sequence). The CDR3 nucleotides read TGTGCCAGCAGCCCTGGACATCGATATGAGCAGTTCTTC. It translates to CASSPGHRYEQFF.

This clonotype was seen only a few times. The V gene is TRBV25-1, the J gene TRBJ2-5; the D is unclear. Per germline, CDR1 MGHDK and CDR2 SYGVNS. The CDR3 sequence is 15 residues long. Trimming pared 6 bases from V and 5 bases from J, leaving 19 bases between. CDR3 sequence (DNA): TGTGCCAGCAGCCCTACGGGCCGGCTGTGGGAGACCCAGTACTTC. This translates into CASSPTGRLWETQYF.

V is TRBV14 and J is TRBJ2-5; no clear D. Germline lookup yields CDR1 SGHDN and CDR2 FVKESK. The V end was cut by 1 base, the J end by 0 bases, with 6 bases between. The CDR3 runs 14 residues. CDR3 sequence reads: CASSQAVDQETQYF. The CDR3 DNA follows: TGTGCCAGCAGCCAAGCGGTGGACCAAGAGACCCAGTACTTC.

This sequence joins TRBV3-1 and TRBJ1-2; D unresolved. Germline CDR1 and CDR2: LGHDT and YNNKEL (reference sequence). Trimming removed 0 bases from V and 3 bases from J, with 11 bases in between. The CDR3 is 15 amino acids. The CDR3 bases are TGTGCCAGCAGCCAAGAAGTCCCATTCTACTATGGCTACACCTTC. This sequence encodes CASSQEVPFYYGYTF.

This clonotype was detected a few times. V gene TRBV20-1 combines with J gene TRBJ2-7; 8 bases are shared with TRBD1. The CDR3 runs to 14 residues. The trim removed 4 bases at V and 2 bases at J, leaving 7 bases unmatched. Germline V CDR1 and CDR2: DFQATT, SNEGSKA (reference sequence). The CDR3 is CSAKAGTGAYEQYF. In nucleotides, the CDR3 is TGCAGTGCTAAGGCAGGGACAGGAGCCTACGAGCAGTACTTC.

This chain uses TRBV18 with TRBJ2-7; 7 nucleotides match TRBD1. Germline assignment: CDR1 KGHSH and CDR2 LQKENI. The junction had 5 bases not matched to a gene; V was cut back by 6 bases and J by 6 bases. The CDR3 totals 12 residues. The CDR3 DNA sequence: TGTGCCAGCTCTCGCCCAGGGGGCGAGCAGTACTTC. It yields the protein CASSRPGGEQYF. The full variable domain, in which reference TRBV18 and TRBJ2-7 provide the parts outside the CDR3, is NAGVMQNPRHLVRRRGQEARLRCSPMKGHSHVYWYRQLPEEGLKFMVYLQKENIIDESGMPKERFSAEFPKEGPSILRIQQVVRGDSAAYFCASSRPGGEQYFGPGTRLTVT.

This sequence joins TRBV12-3 or TRBV12-4 and TRBJ1-2; possible D gene TRBD1, 6 bases. The CDR3 is 13 amino acids. V was clipped by 2 bases and J by 6 bases, with 10 bases between them. This chain's CDR3 is CASSLSGAHGYTF. DNA of the CDR3: TGTGCCAGCAGTTTATCGGGGGCCCATGGCTACACCTTC.

This clonotype was recorded a few times. This chain uses TRBV5-8 with TRBJ1-1; tentative D call: TRBD1 (5 bases). This CDR3 spans 13 amino acids. CDR1 is SGHTS and CDR2 is YDEGEE in the germline V gene. The V end was cut by 2 bases, the J end by 8 bases, with 13 bases between. The CDR3 protein is CASSFEFTGEAFF. Written as DNA, the CDR3 is TGTGCCAGCAGCTTTGAATTCACAGGAGAAGCTTTCTTT.

The chain links TRBV5-1 to TRBJ2-7; 14 positions match TRBD2. Per the germline V gene, CDR1 is SGHRS and CDR2 is YFSETQ. V dropped 2 bases and J dropped 3; count of bases not matched to a gene: 10. The CDR3 is 18 amino acids. The CDR3, as DNA: TGCGCCAGCAGCTTTGGGGGACTAGCGGGAGATATTTTCTACGAGCAGTACTTC. Protein product: CASSFGGLAGDIFYEQYF.

This clonotype was counted a few times. The chain carries TRBV6-5 and TRBJ2-3, with D unclear. Trimming left V 2 bases short and J 0 bases short, with 9 bases between. The length of the CDR3 is 15 residues. The V gene's germline CDR1 is MNHEY and CDR2 SVGAGI. Here the CDR3 reads CASSYSPDSTDTQYF. The CDR3 bases are TGTGCCAGCAGTTACAGTCCCGATAGCACAGATACGCAGTATTTT.

The chain has TRBV4-3 and TRBJ2-1, with 9 positions matching TRBD2. The germline gives CDR1 LGHNA, CDR2 YSLEER. The CDR3 covers 17 residues. Germline trimming cut 1 base from V and 9 bases from J; bases unmatched to any gene: 13. The CDR3 protein is CASSQVGAGGPSGEQFF. CDR3 DNA sequence: TGCGCCAGCAGCCAAGTCGGGGCGGGAGGGCCCTCGGGTGAGCAGTTCTTC.

This clonotype was observed a few times. The rearrangement uses TRBV24-1 and TRBJ1-1; tentatively, D is TRBD1 (5 bases). Germline values: CDR1 KGHDR, CDR2 SFDVKD. V was trimmed by 3 bases and J by 1 base, leaving 11 bases between them. This CDR3 is built from 15 residues. Written as DNA, the CDR3 is TGTGCCACCAGTGATCCGCTCACAGGGAACACTGAAGCTTTCTTT. It translates to CATSDPLTGNTEAFF.

There are a few counts of this clonotype. J is TRBJ2-7 and V is TRBV6-2 or TRBV6-3; TRBD2 aligns across 11 bases. Germline V gene lookup returns CDR1 MNHEY and CDR2 SVGEGT. The CDR3 length is 18 residues. V lost 2 bases, J lost 3 bases, and 12 bases stayed unmatched. CDR3 bases: TGTGCCAGCAGTTACGGCGGTAGCGGGAGGGCCATTAGCTACGAGCAGTACTTC. Its translation is CASSYGGSGRAISYEQYF.

The chain recombines TRBV6-5 with TRBJ2-5, with a weak D call TRBD2 (6 bases). Looked up from germline, CDR1 is MNHEY and CDR2 is SVGAGI. The CDR3 length is 15 residues. V gave up 7 bases and J gave up 0 bases, with 15 bases separating them. CDR3 sequence: CASTPAGKYQETQYF. The DNA for the CDR3 is TGTGCCAGCACCCCCGCGGGAAAGTACCAAGAGACCCAGTACTTC.

This clonotype was seen many times. V and J are TRBV4-2 and TRBJ2-5; TRBD2 matches at 7 bases. V trimming: 0 bases; J trimming: 4 bases; junction bases outside the gene matches: 5. The CDR3 length is 15 residues. Germline V gives CDR1 LGHNA, CDR2 YNFKEQ. The CDR3 here is CASSQDFSGGETQYF. The CDR3 region has the DNA TGTGCCAGCAGCCAAGATTTTTCGGGAGGAGAGACCCAGTACTTC.

Many counts were recorded for this clonotype. This chain links TRBV12-3 or TRBV12-4 with TRBJ2-1, with D perhaps TRBD2 (6 bases). V was cut by 7 bases and J by 7 bases, with 14 bases left in between. This CDR3 has 13 amino acids. This CDR3 reads CASTNRGRNEQFF. In DNA, the CDR3 is TGTGCCAGCACCAATCGGGGGAGGAATGAGCAGTTCTTC.

The chain is built from TRBV24-1 and TRBJ1-1, with D unclear. V was clipped by 2 bases and J by 4 bases, with 13 bases between them. The CDR3 length is 15 residues. Germline CDR1 reads KGHDR; CDR2 reads SFDVKD. The CDR3, as DNA: TGTGCCACCAGTGATTCCAGCCTTATCTCCACTGAAGCTTTCTTT. This translates into CATSDSSLISTEAFF.

V gene TRBV12-3 or TRBV12-4 combines with J gene TRBJ1-1; a possible D gene is TRBD1 (6 bases). This CDR3 region has 12 residues. V lost 3 bases to trimming and J lost 6 bases, with 8 bases between them. CDR3 DNA sequence: TGTGCCAGCAGTTTCAGGGGTGCTGAAGCTTTCTTT. Its translation is CASSFRGAEAFF.

V gene TRBV12-3 or TRBV12-4 combines with J gene TRBJ1-1; the match to TRBD1 covers 8 bases. V shed 3 bases and J 3 bases; nucleotides not matched to a gene: 6. The length of the CDR3 is 15 residues. This CDR3 reads CASSLVRDRYTEAFF. CDR3 in DNA: TGTGCCAGCAGTTTGGTGCGGGACAGGTACACTGAAGCTTTCTTT.